These T cell receptor beta chains were read from a single sample in a study of blood T cell repertoires in COVID-19. The table came from immunoSEQ multiplex PCR; TCRdb's copy has only in-frame clones and leaves some out. The sample contains approximately 98,000 clones, approximately 81% of which appear only once. The sequenced sample was peripheral blood. Receptors originate from a man aged 60 to 69 with acute or convalescent COVID-19. Each CDR3 is given with its conserved first and last residue. A D gene is named only where the DNA matches it firmly. Only some rows state a clone size, as once, few, many or a class for expanded clones.

j_call: TRBJ2-1; v_call: TRBV7-8; d_call: TRBD2; clone_size: many; cdr3_nt: TGTGCCAGCAGTCTAGCGGGAGGTTCATTCAATGAGCAGTTCTTC; cdr3_aa: CASSLAGGSFNEQFF
j_call: TRBJ2-4; v_call: TRBV18; d_call: NA; clone_size: NA; cdr3_nt: TGTGCCAGCTCACCAGGGAGCGGCCCCCAGTACTTC; cdr3_aa: CASSPGSGPQYF
j_call: TRBJ2-4; v_call: TRBV29-1; d_call: TRBD1; clone_size: NA; cdr3_nt: TGCAGCGGCTCAGGGACAGGGTCCATTCAGTACTTC; cdr3_aa: CSGSGTGSIQYF
j_call: TRBJ1-2; v_call: TRBV11-3; d_call: NA; clone_size: NA; cdr3_nt: TGTGCCAGCAGCTTAGTGGCCAGTAACTATGGCTACACCTTC; cdr3_aa: CASSLVASNYGYTF
j_call: TRBJ2-2; v_call: TRBV6-5; d_call: TRBD2; clone_size: NA; cdr3_nt: TGTGCCAGCAGTCGCGCGGGGGCGAACACCGGGGAGCTGTTTTTT; cdr3_aa: CASSRAGANTGELFF
j_call: TRBJ1-5; v_call: TRBV27; d_call: NA; clone_size: few; cdr3_nt: TGTGCCAGCAGTTTGCAGGGTCAGAATCAGCCCCAGCATTTT; cdr3_aa: CASSLQGQNQPQHF
j_call: TRBJ2-3; v_call: TRBV3-1/TRBV3-2; d_call: TRBD2; clone_size: many; cdr3_nt: TGTGCCAGCAGCCAAGCGGGACTAGCGGGAGGCACAGATACGCAGTATTTT; cdr3_aa: CASSQAGLAGGTDTQYF
j_call: TRBJ1-2; v_call: TRBV6-5; d_call: TRBD1; clone_size: NA; cdr3_nt: TGTGCCAGCAGTTACTCGATAGGGACAGCGATTTATGGCTACACCTTC; cdr3_aa: CASSYSIGTAIYGYTF
j_call: TRBJ1-6; v_call: TRBV2; d_call: NA; clone_size: NA; cdr3_nt: TGTGCCAGCAAGCCAAGCGATAATTCACCCCTCCACTTT; cdr3_aa: CASKPSDNSPLHF
j_call: TRBJ1-1; v_call: TRBV7-9; d_call: TRBD1; clone_size: NA; cdr3_nt: TGTGCCAGCAGCTTAGTGTCAGGGGGCGACACTGAAGCTTTCTTT; cdr3_aa: CASSLVSGGDTEAFF
j_call: TRBJ1-4; v_call: TRBV7-8; d_call: NA; clone_size: NA; cdr3_nt: TGTGCCAGCAGCTTAGTCGTACAGTTTTATGCAACTAATGAAAAACTGTTTTTT; cdr3_aa: CASSLVVQFYATNEKLFF
j_call: TRBJ1-4; v_call: TRBV9; d_call: TRBD1; clone_size: NA; cdr3_nt: TGTGCCAGCAGCGACGGGACAGCAAATGAAAAACTGTTTTTT; cdr3_aa: CASSDGTANEKLFF
j_call: TRBJ2-3; v_call: TRBV5-1; d_call: TRBD1; clone_size: NA; cdr3_nt: TGCGCCAGCAGCTCCGGGACAGCGACAGATACGCAGTATTTT; cdr3_aa: CASSSGTATDTQYF
j_call: TRBJ2-2; v_call: TRBV11-3; d_call: TRBD2; clone_size: few; cdr3_nt: TGTGCCAGCAGCCGGGGGGAGGGAGAGGGGCCCGGGGAGCTGTTTTTT; cdr3_aa: CASSRGEGEGPGELFF
j_call: TRBJ2-7; v_call: TRBV14; d_call: NA; clone_size: few; cdr3_nt: TGTGCCAGCAGCCTCACCTCAACAGTTGGGGGCCGAAACTCTATCTCCTACGAGCAGTACTTC; cdr3_aa: CASSLTSTVGGRNSISYEQYF
j_call: TRBJ1-6; v_call: TRBV5-1; d_call: NA; clone_size: NA; cdr3_nt: TGCGCCAGCAGCTTTGGACAGAGAAATTCACCCCTCCACTTT; cdr3_aa: CASSFGQRNSPLHF
j_call: TRBJ1-1; v_call: TRBV3-1/TRBV3-2; d_call: NA; clone_size: NA; cdr3_nt: TGTGCCAGCACCCAGCGGGGAAATTTCATGAACACTGAAGCTTTCTTT; cdr3_aa: CASTQRGNFMNTEAFF
j_call: TRBJ1-4; v_call: TRBV4-1; d_call: NA; clone_size: NA; cdr3_nt: TGCGCCAGCAGCCAGGGGGGTGGGGATGAAAAACTGTTTTTT; cdr3_aa: CASSQGGGDEKLFF
j_call: TRBJ1-3; v_call: TRBV25-1; d_call: NA; clone_size: once; cdr3_nt: TGTGCCAGCAGTGTGGGTGGGGGCGGAAACACCATATATTTT; cdr3_aa: CASSVGGGGNTIYF
j_call: TRBJ2-1; v_call: TRBV7-7; d_call: TRBD2; clone_size: once; cdr3_nt: TGTGCCAGCAGCTTAGGTGTAATAGCGGGAGGGGATGAGCAGTTCTTC; cdr3_aa: CASSLGVIAGGDEQFF
j_call: TRBJ2-2; v_call: TRBV24-1; d_call: NA; clone_size: NA; cdr3_nt: TGTGCCACCAGTGATTTGCTAGGGGTCGGCCCCGGGGAGCTGTTTTTT; cdr3_aa: CATSDLLGVGPGELFF
j_call: TRBJ1-1; v_call: TRBV19; d_call: NA; clone_size: NA; cdr3_nt: TGTGCCAGTAGTATATGGCAGGGGACTGAAGCTTTCTTT; cdr3_aa: CASSIWQGTEAFF
j_call: TRBJ1-1; v_call: TRBV24-1; d_call: NA; clone_size: NA; cdr3_nt: TGTGCCACCAGTGATCCAGGTACGGTTGAAGCTTTCTTT; cdr3_aa: CATSDPGTVEAFF
j_call: TRBJ1-1; v_call: TRBV19; d_call: TRBD1; clone_size: many; cdr3_nt: TGTGCCAGTAGGGACAGGGCAATGAACACTGAAGCTTTCTTT; cdr3_aa: CASRDRAMNTEAFF
j_call: TRBJ1-1; v_call: TRBV5-1; d_call: NA; clone_size: NA; cdr3_nt: TGCGCCAGCAGCCCGGAGATGAACACTGAAGCTTTCTTT; cdr3_aa: CASSPEMNTEAFF
j_call: TRBJ2-2; v_call: TRBV29-1; d_call: TRBD2; clone_size: NA; cdr3_nt: TGCAGCGTTAGGCTAGCGGGTACCACCGGGGAGCTGTTTTTT; cdr3_aa: CSVRLAGTTGELFF
j_call: TRBJ1-5; v_call: TRBV7-2; d_call: NA; clone_size: NA; cdr3_nt: TGTGCCAGCAGCTCGGGAGGCGGATCGTTGATTGGCAATCAGCCCCAGCATTTT; cdr3_aa: CASSSGGGSLIGNQPQHF
j_call: TRBJ2-3; v_call: TRBV11-3; d_call: NA; clone_size: NA; cdr3_nt: TGTGCCAGCACTCTCTCGTCGGGGGATGTGCAGTATTTT; cdr3_aa: CASTLSSGDVQYF
j_call: TRBJ1-6; v_call: TRBV10-2; d_call: TRBD1; clone_size: once; cdr3_nt: TGCGCCAGCAGCGCCACAGGGGTTAATTCACCCCTCCACTTT; cdr3_aa: CASSATGVNSPLHF
j_call: TRBJ1-1; v_call: TRBV6-4; d_call: TRBD1; clone_size: NA; cdr3_nt: TGTGCCAGCGGCGAGGGGGCGGACACTGAAGCTTTCTTT; cdr3_aa: CASGEGADTEAFF
j_call: TRBJ1-2; v_call: TRBV5-6; d_call: NA; clone_size: NA; cdr3_nt: TGTGCCAGCAGCTTGAGCGGATATTATAACTATGGCTACACCTTC; cdr3_aa: CASSLSGYYNYGYTF
j_call: TRBJ2-3; v_call: TRBV13; d_call: NA; clone_size: NA; cdr3_nt: TGTGCCAGCAGCTTAGGGCGGGATGGAGATACGCAGTATTTT; cdr3_aa: CASSLGRDGDTQYF
j_call: TRBJ1-1; v_call: TRBV19; d_call: NA; clone_size: many; cdr3_nt: TGTGCCAGTAAGCTGAACACTGAAGCTTTCTTT; cdr3_aa: CASKLNTEAFF
j_call: TRBJ1-1; v_call: TRBV29-1; d_call: TRBD1; clone_size: NA; cdr3_nt: TGCAGCGTTACAGGGGCGAACACTGAAGCTTTCTTT; cdr3_aa: CSVTGANTEAFF
j_call: TRBJ1-1; v_call: TRBV3-1/TRBV3-2; d_call: TRBD1; clone_size: NA; cdr3_nt: TGTGCCAGCAGGTCCGGGACAGGCGGTGAAGCTTTCTTT; cdr3_aa: CASRSGTGGEAFF
j_call: TRBJ2-2; v_call: TRBV6-5; d_call: NA; clone_size: NA; cdr3_nt: TGTGCCAGCAGTACACTATACCTCGGCACCGGGGAGCTGTTTTTT; cdr3_aa: CASSTLYLGTGELFF
j_call: TRBJ1-1; v_call: TRBV9; d_call: NA; clone_size: NA; cdr3_nt: TGTGCCAGCAGCGTAGCTGGGGCAGTTAACACTGAAGCTTTCTTT; cdr3_aa: CASSVAGAVNTEAFF
j_call: TRBJ1-5; v_call: TRBV19; d_call: TRBD1; clone_size: NA; cdr3_nt: TGTGCCAGTAGTCCTACAGGGGCGGGAAATCAGCCCCAGCATTTT; cdr3_aa: CASSPTGAGNQPQHF
j_call: TRBJ1-5; v_call: TRBV18; d_call: NA; clone_size: NA; cdr3_nt: TGTGCCAGCTCACCCTCGGCTGGGCAAAATCAGCCCCAGCATTTT; cdr3_aa: CASSPSAGQNQPQHF
j_call: TRBJ1-6; v_call: TRBV4-2; d_call: NA; clone_size: NA; cdr3_nt: TGTGCCAGCAGCCAAGGAGGAGGGAGGGATTCACCCCTCCACTTT; cdr3_aa: CASSQGGGRDSPLHF
j_call: TRBJ1-1; v_call: TRBV27; d_call: NA; clone_size: NA; cdr3_nt: TGTGCCAGCAGTCCCCAGGCAGCGAACACTGAAGCTTTCTTT; cdr3_aa: CASSPQAANTEAFF
j_call: TRBJ2-3; v_call: TRBV18; d_call: TRBD1; clone_size: once; cdr3_nt: TGTGCCAGCTCACCACGGACAGGGGGAGGACTCACAGATACGCAGTATTTT; cdr3_aa: CASSPRTGGGLTDTQYF
j_call: TRBJ2-3; v_call: TRBV7-9; d_call: NA; clone_size: once; cdr3_nt: TGTGCCAGCAGCTTATACGGCCGGACTCAACTTTTCACAGATACGCAGTATTTT; cdr3_aa: CASSLYGRTQLFTDTQYF